The 8 T cell receptor beta chains presented below share a single source sample, sequenced in a study of blood T cells in healthy people across ages. Next came a second PCR, run for about 7 to 12 cycles, which used a sample-barcoded 5' primer along with a J-beta primer mix. TCRdb reprocessed the 5' RACE reads with MiXCR, giving one entry per CDR3 protein. Of approximately 1.5 million distinct CDR3 sequences listed, approximately 32% are singletons. Sequencing was performed on blood. The receptors stem from a woman aged 25 to 39 in good health.

This clonotype showed up just once. The chain couples TRBV6-2 or TRBV6-3 to TRBJ1-6, with 7 bases that match TRBD1. V lost 6 bases, J lost 0 bases, and 11 bases stayed unmatched. The CDR3 runs 18 residues. Germline V gene sequence: CDR1 MNHEY, CDR2 SVGEGT. CDR3 loop: CASRITDREDSYNSPLHF. The DNA of the CDR3 is TGTGCCAGCAGGATAACTGACAGGGAGGACTCCTATAATTCACCCCTCCACTTT.

This clonotype was counted between two and nine times. V and J are TRBV19 and TRBJ2-1, with D hard to call. Deletions cut 1 base from V and 7 bases from J, with 17 bases between. CDR3 length equals 16 residues. Germline CDR1 is LNHDA and CDR2 is SQIVND (reference sequence). CDR3 in DNA: TGTGCCAGTAGTATAGGAGGCGGAATGGGCTTGAATGAGCAGTTCTTC. Translated, it gives CASSIGGGMGLNEQFF. The complete variable domain, with remaining parts taken from reference TRBV19 and TRBJ2-1, reads DGGITQSPKYLFRKEGQNVTLSCEQNLNHDAMYWYRQDPGQGLRLIYYSQIVNDFQKGDIAEGYSVSREKKESFPLTVTSAQKNPTAFYLCASSIGGGMGLNEQFFGPGTRLTVL.

The chain combines TRBV20-1 with TRBJ2-1; 8 nucleotides agree with TRBD1. Germline CDR1 DFQATT, CDR2 SNEGSKA (reference sequence). J lost 9 bases, V lost 1 base, and 11 bases had no gene match. This CDR3 is 15 amino acids long. The CDR3 region is CSARASSRTGTEQFF. The CDR3, as DNA: TGCAGTGCTAGAGCGTCCTCCCGGACAGGGACTGAGCAGTTCTTC.

This clonotype was seen a few times. The chain is built from TRBV7-9 and TRBJ2-7, with 7 nucleotides matching TRBD1. V lost 0 bases to trimming and J lost 6 bases; unmatched junction nucleotides: 8. The germline V gene has CDR1 SEHNR and CDR2 FQNEAQ (reference sequence). The CDR3 spans 15 residues. This CDR3 reads CASSLANGQVREQYF. DNA for the CDR3: TGTGCCAGCAGCTTAGCGAACGGACAGGTGCGCGAGCAGTACTTC.

The chain couples TRBV27 to TRBJ1-2, with 11 bases fitting TRBD1. Germline V CDR1 and CDR2: MNHEY, SMNVEV (reference sequence). V was pared by 4 bases and J by 6 bases, with 4 bases of the junction left unmatched. CDR3 size: 14 residues. CDR3 sequence (DNA): TGTGCCAGCAGTTGGGGACAGGGGGTGGATGGCTACACCTTC. It yields the protein CASSWGQGVDGYTF.

This clonotype appeared many times. CDR3 nucleotides: TGCAGTGCCCTCCCAACTAGCGGGGCAGATACGCAGTATTTT. Protein sequence: CSALPTSGADTQYF. The gene calls are TRBV20-1 and TRBJ2-3; 10 nucleotides line up with TRBD2. CDR3 size: 14 residues. The germline V gene has CDR1 DFQATT and CDR2 SNEGSKA (reference sequence). J was trimmed by 4 bases and V by 6 bases; bases with no gene match: 7.

The V and J genes are TRBV3-1 and TRBJ2-2; weak D call: TRBD2 (6 bases). This CDR3 is built from 14 residues. Trimming removed 3 bases from V and 6 bases from J, with 11 bases in between. CDR1 LGHDT and CDR2 YNNKEL come from the germline V gene (reference sequence). CDR3 amino acids: CASSHSTRAGELFF. The CDR3 DNA follows: TGTGCCAGCAGCCACTCGACTAGGGCCGGGGAGCTGTTTTTT.

The rearrangement links TRBV12-3 or TRBV12-4 to TRBJ2-3; TRBD1 aligns across 8 bases. After removal of 6 bases from V and 1 base from J, the junction contained 9 bases not matched to a gene. The CDR3 covers 16 residues. The CDR3 nucleotides read TGTGCCAGCAGGAGACAGGGGAGTTTCGGCACAGATACGCAGTATTTT. Encoded protein: CASRRQGSFGTDTQYF.